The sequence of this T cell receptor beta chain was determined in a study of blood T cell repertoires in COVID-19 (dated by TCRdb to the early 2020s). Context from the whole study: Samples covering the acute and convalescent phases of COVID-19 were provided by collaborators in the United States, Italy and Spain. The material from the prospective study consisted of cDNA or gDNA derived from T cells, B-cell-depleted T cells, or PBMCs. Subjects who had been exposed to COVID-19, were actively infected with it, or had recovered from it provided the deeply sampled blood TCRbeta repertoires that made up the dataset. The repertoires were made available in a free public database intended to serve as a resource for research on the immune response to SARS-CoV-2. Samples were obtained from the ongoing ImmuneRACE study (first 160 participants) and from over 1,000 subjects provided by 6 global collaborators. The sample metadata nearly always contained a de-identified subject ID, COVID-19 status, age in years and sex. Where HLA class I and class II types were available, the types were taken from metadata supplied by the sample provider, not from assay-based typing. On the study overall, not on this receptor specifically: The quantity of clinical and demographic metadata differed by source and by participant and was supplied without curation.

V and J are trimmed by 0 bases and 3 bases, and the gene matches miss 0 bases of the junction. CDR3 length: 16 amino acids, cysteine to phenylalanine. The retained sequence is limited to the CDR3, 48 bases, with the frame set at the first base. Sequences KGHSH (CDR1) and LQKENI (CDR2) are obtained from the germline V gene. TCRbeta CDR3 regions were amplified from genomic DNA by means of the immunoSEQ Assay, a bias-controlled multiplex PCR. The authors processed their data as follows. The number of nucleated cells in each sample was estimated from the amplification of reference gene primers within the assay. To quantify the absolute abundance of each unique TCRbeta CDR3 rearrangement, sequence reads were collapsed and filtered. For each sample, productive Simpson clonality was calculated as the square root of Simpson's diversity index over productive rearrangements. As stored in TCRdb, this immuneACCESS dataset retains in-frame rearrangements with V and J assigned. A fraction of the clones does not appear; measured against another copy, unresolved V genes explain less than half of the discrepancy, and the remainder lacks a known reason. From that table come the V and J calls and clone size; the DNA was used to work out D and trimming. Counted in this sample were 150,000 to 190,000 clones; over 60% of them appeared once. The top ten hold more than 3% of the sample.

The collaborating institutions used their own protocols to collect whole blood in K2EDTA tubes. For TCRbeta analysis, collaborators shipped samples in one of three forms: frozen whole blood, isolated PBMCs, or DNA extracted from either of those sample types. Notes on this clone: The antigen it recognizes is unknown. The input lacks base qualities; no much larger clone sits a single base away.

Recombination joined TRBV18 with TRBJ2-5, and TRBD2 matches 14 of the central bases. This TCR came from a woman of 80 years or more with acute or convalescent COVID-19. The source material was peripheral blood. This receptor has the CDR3 CASSPPTSGGEETQYF. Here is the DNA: TGTGCCAGCTCACCACCGACTAGCGGGGGGGAAGAGACCCAGTACTTC.